This T cell receptor beta chain was retrieved from a study of OX40 agonist ivuxolimab in advanced cancers. Study-wide points: Antigens targeted by the expanded peripheral T cells were not determined.

Germline V gene data show CDR1 as LNHDA and CDR2 as SQIVND (reference sequence). The CDR3 spans 14 residues. Trimming removed 3 bases from V and 7 bases from J, with 12 bases in between. Produced via immunoSEQ multiplex PCR; TCRdb's table is partial and in-frame only. This repertoire shows about 36,000 clones, 74% found once; its top ten account for under 20%. This clone was counted once. Its matching antigen is unknown. This receptor was obtained from an adult with an advanced solid tumor such as melanoma, head and neck, liver or kidney cancer. The sequencing here drew on CD4+ or CD8+ T cells sorted from blood, taken in a trial of the OX40 agonist ivuxolimab. This rearrangement joins TRBV19 to TRBJ2-2; D possibly corresponds to TRBD2 (6 bases). For the CDR3, the DNA is TGTGCCAGTAGTATCCTTGGGGGGATCGGGGAGCTGTTTTTT. This encodes CASSILGGIGELFF.